This T cell receptor beta chain stems from a study of blood T cell repertoires in COVID-19. Study background: Donors in the United States, Italy and Spain gave samples during acute or convalescent COVID-19. Sample material is recorded as cDNA or gDNA derived from T cells, B-cell-depleted T cells, or PBMCs.

Study processing details: Reference gene primer amplification gave nucleated cell count estimates. Here immunoSEQ multiplex PCR was the method, and the copy in TCRdb shows in-frame clones only, minus some. The DNA was the basis for D and trimming; V, J and clone size are from that table. Seen here are around 97,000 clones, 87% observed once, and the top ten hold 6.2%. The CDR3 consists of 17 residues. Germline V gene data show CDR1 as MDHEN and CDR2 as SYDVKM. V lost 4 bases and J lost 3, with 22 bases in between. The sample comprised peripheral blood. This receptor was identified in a human donor in a cohort sampled during active COVID-19. This sequence joins TRBV28 and TRBJ2-7; D remains unclear. CDR3 nucleotide sequence: TGTGCCAGCAGTTCCGTCGGAAGCAGCACGGCGGACTACGAGCAGTACTTC. It translates to CASSSVGSSTADYEQYF. Full variable domain (missing parts from reference TRBV28 and TRBJ2-7): DVKVTQSSRYLVKRTGEKVFLECVQDMDHENMFWYRQDPGLGLRLIYFSYDVKMKEKGDIPEGYSVSREKKERFSLILESASTNQTSMYLCASSSVGSSTADYEQYFGPGTRLTVT.